These 32 T cell receptor beta chains share one sample of origin, sequenced in a study of shared clonotypes between healthy human individuals. Positively selected for CCR7, the CD45RO-negative cells used as naive CD8 cells excluded terminally differentiated effector memory CD45RA+ cells. Measured with immunoSEQ multiplex PCR; TCRdb has only the in-frame clones, and not every one. The sample lists about 650,000 clones, 95% occurring once. Sample: naive CD8+ T cells sorted from blood. Receptors were obtained from a woman under 40 in good health.

The chain links TRBV9 to TRBJ1-2; the D gene is possibly TRBD1 (5 bases). V lost 0 bases, J lost 0 bases, and 18 bases lay in between. Germline V gene sequence: CDR1 SGDLS, CDR2 YYNGEE. The CDR3 length is 18 residues. The CDR3 is CASSVGIGGFSPNYGYTF. The DNA for the CDR3 is TGTGCCAGCAGCGTAGGAATTGGGGGTTTTTCTCCTAACTATGGCTACACCTTC.

This sequence joins TRBV19 and TRBJ2-1; D possibly matches TRBD1 or TRBD2 (5 bases each). Germline CDR1 reads LNHDA; CDR2 reads SQIVND (reference sequence). The CDR3 consists of 17 residues. Trimming pared 6 bases from V and 6 bases from J, leaving 24 bases between. This CDR3 reads CASSLGLGWDQSNEQFF. CDR3 sequence (DNA): TGTGCCAGTAGCCTGGGCCTGGGGTGGGACCAAAGCAATGAGCAGTTCTTC.

The V gene is TRBV28, the J gene TRBJ2-2; possibly TRBD1 for D (6 bases). This CDR3 region has 13 residues. The ends were cut back, 6 bases at V and 6 bases at J, with 11 bases in the middle. Germline V gene sequence: CDR1 MDHEN, CDR2 SYDVKM. For the CDR3, the DNA is TGTGCCAGCAGACCCACAGGGTCCGGGGAGCTGTTTTTT. It is translated as CASRPTGSGELFF.

The chain couples TRBV19 to TRBJ2-7, with D possibly being TRBD1 or TRBD2 (5 bases each). The germline V and J ends were trimmed by 5 bases and 0 bases, with 14 bases remaining between them. This CDR3 spans 15 amino acids. Germline CDR1 LNHDA, CDR2 SQIVND (reference sequence). The CDR3 protein is CASSLRDLPSYEQYF. CDR3 nucleotide sequence: TGTGCCAGTAGTCTCAGGGACCTACCCTCCTACGAGCAGTACTTC.

For this clone: In the same sample, other DNA sequences code for this CDR3. The CDR3: CASSFGNEQFF. DNA for the CDR3: TGTGCCAGCAGTTTCGGCAATGAGCAGTTCTTC. The chain joins TRBV27 to TRBJ2-1; D is unclear. The CDR3 length is 11 residues. V was pared by 3 bases and J by 6 bases, with 3 bases between. From germline, CDR1 is MNHEY and CDR2 SMNVEV (reference sequence).

V is TRBV29-1 and J is TRBJ2-7; 10 nucleotides align to TRBD2. V lost 2 bases to trimming and J lost 5 bases; unmatched junction nucleotides: 3. Per germline, CDR1 SQVTM and CDR2 ANQGSEA. This CDR3 is built from 13 residues. The CDR3 DNA follows: TGCAGCGTTGAAACCGGGACTAGCGACGAGCAGTACTTC. The encoded protein is CSVETGTSDEQYF.

The rearrangement joins TRBV19 to TRBJ2-1, with TRBD2 matching over 7 bases. Germline CDR1 reads LNHDA; CDR2 reads SQIVND (reference sequence). The CDR3 is 17 residues long. V lost 6 bases to trimming and J lost 2 bases; unmatched junction nucleotides: 13. DNA for the CDR3: TGTGCCAGTAGCAGCCACTATGCGGGGGTCGCCTACAATGAGCAGTTCTTC. Translated: CASSSHYAGVAYNEQFF. Full variable domain (remainder filled in from reference TRBV19 and TRBJ2-1): DGGITQSPKYLFRKEGQNVTLSCEQNLNHDAMYWYRQDPGQGLRLIYYSQIVNDFQKGDIAEGYSVSREKKESFPLTVTSAQKNPTAFYLCASSSHYAGVAYNEQFFGPGTRLTVL.

The chain joins TRBV5-6 to TRBJ2-1, with TRBD2 matching over 8 bases. The J segment lost 6 bases and the V segment lost 4 bases, leaving 3 bases of the junction unmatched. Germline lookup yields CDR1 SGHDT and CDR2 YYEEEE. The CDR3 extends over 13 amino acids. CDR3 bases: TGTGCCAGCAGCCCGGGGGGGTTCAATGAGCAGTTCTTC. It codes for CASSPGGFNEQFF.

This rearrangement joins TRBV25-1 to TRBJ2-1, with 9 bases that match TRBD1. Trimming cost V 3 bases and J 9 bases; bases outside gene matches: 15. CDR3 length: 17 amino acids. CDR1 and CDR2 from the germline V gene are MGHDK and SYGVNS. The CDR3 nucleotides are TGTGCCAGCAGTGACTTTAGACAGGGGGGAGGGCAGGGTGAGCAGTTCTTC. It translates to CASSDFRQGGGQGEQFF.

This chain joins TRBV4-1 and TRBJ1-1, with a tentative D call TRBD1 (5 bases). Germline V gives CDR1 MGHRA, CDR2 YSYEKL. This CDR3 is built from 15 residues. Trimming stripped 0 bases from V and 5 bases from J, with 13 bases between. The CDR3 DNA is TGCGCCAGCAGCCAAGATTGGCAGGGTGATACTGAAGCTTTCTTT. It is translated as CASSQDWQGDTEAFF.

The rearrangement uses TRBV28 and TRBJ1-3; possible D gene TRBD1, 5 bases. CDR1 and CDR2 from the germline V gene are MDHEN and SYDVKM. Trimming shortened V by 5 bases and J by 4 bases, and 18 bases separated the two germline ends. This CDR3 is 16 amino acids long. For the CDR3, the DNA is TGTGCCAGCAGTAAAACCGGGACGTATGGAGGAAACACCATATATTTT. Amino acid sequence: CASSKTGTYGGNTIYF.

This clone was recorded only once. The chain joins TRBV19 to TRBJ2-3; D assignment may be TRBD1 or TRBD2 (5 bases each). V was cut by 3 bases and J by 2 bases, with 12 bases left in between. The CDR3 consists of 15 residues. The germline gives CDR1 LNHDA, CDR2 SQIVND (reference sequence). The CDR3 DNA is TGTGCCAGTAGTATGATGGGGGATAACACAGATACGCAGTATTTT. The encoded protein is CASSMMGDNTDTQYF.

The rearrangement uses TRBV7-9 and TRBJ2-1; 7 nucleotides line up with TRBD2. Germline values: CDR1 SEHNR, CDR2 FQNEAQ (reference sequence). Trimming removed 0 bases from V and 8 bases from J; junction bases left unmatched: 10. CDR3 length: 16 residues. Here the CDR3 DNA reads TGTGCCAGCAGCTTAGCGCTTGGACTAGATGAGGATGAGCAGTTCTTC. Protein product: CASSLALGLDEDEQFF.

Remarks on this clone: This specimen includes other DNA sequences encoding the same CDR3. This rearrangement joins TRBV6-5 to TRBJ1-3; D is ambiguous. This CDR3 spans 14 amino acids. In germline, CDR1 is MNHEY, CDR2 SVGAGI. V was cut by 5 bases and J by 4 bases, with 12 bases left in between. CDR3 coding DNA: TGTGCCAGCAGTCCCGGGGTCGGGGGAAACACCATATATTTT. Translated: CASSPGVGGNTIYF.

V is TRBV9 and J is TRBJ2-2, with TRBD2 matching 7 bases. The V gene's germline CDR1 is SGDLS and CDR2 YYNGEE. The J segment lost 2 bases and the V segment lost 6 bases, leaving 13 bases of the junction unmatched. The CDR3 runs 17 residues. As DNA, the CDR3 is TGTGCCAGCACCAACCACCGCGGGACTACCAACACCGGGGAGCTGTTTTTT. Translating it yields CASTNHRGTTNTGELFF.

The V call is TRBV10-1, the J call TRBJ2-7, with D possibly TRBD2 on 5 matching bases. The CDR3 runs to 15 residues. The germline V gene has CDR1 WNHNN and CDR2 SYGVQD (reference sequence). Trimming took off 3 bases at V and 0 bases at J, with 12 bases between the two ends. CDR3 protein: CASSDGVGASYEQYF. CDR3 coding DNA: TGCGCCAGCAGTGACGGGGTCGGTGCCTCCTACGAGCAGTACTTC.

This sequence joins TRBV14 and TRBJ2-3; 9 bases match TRBD2. The germline V gene encodes CDR1 SGHDN and CDR2 FVKESK. The CDR3 contains 17 residues. V dropped 3 bases and J dropped 0; count of bases not matched to a gene: 7. The chain's CDR3 is CASSQSQTSGSTDTQYF. For the CDR3, the DNA is TGTGCCAGCAGCCAGTCCCAAACTAGCGGGAGCACAGATACGCAGTATTTT.

This chain joins TRBV11-2 and TRBJ2-1; possible D gene TRBD2, 6 bases. The CDR3 is 16 amino acids. Germline V lookup: CDR1 SGHAT, CDR2 FQNNGV. The V end lost 1 base, the J end lost 2 bases, and 12 bases lay between the germline ends. CDR3 sequence (DNA): TGTGCCAGCAGCTTAGTGTCGGGAGTAACCTACAATGAGCAGTTCTTC. The encoded protein is CASSLVSGVTYNEQFF.

The chain has TRBV7-2 and TRBJ1-1, with D possibly being TRBD1 (5 bases). The CDR3 length is 15 residues. From germline, CDR1 is SGHTA and CDR2 FQGNSA. The V gene lost 11 bases and the J gene lost 0 bases, with 19 bases spanning the gap. CDR3 amino acids: CALNQGYVLNTEAFF. DNA of the CDR3: TGTGCCTTAAATCAGGGTTACGTCTTGAACACTGAAGCTTTCTTT.

The chain joins TRBV14 to TRBJ2-1; 16 nucleotides agree with TRBD2. V shed 3 bases and J 9 bases; nucleotides not matched to a gene: 11. This CDR3 region has 18 residues. Germline V gives CDR1 SGHDN, CDR2 FVKESK. CDR3 in amino acids: CASSHGTSGRAFHIEQFF. The CDR3 coding sequence is TGTGCCAGCAGCCATGGGACTAGCGGGAGGGCCTTTCACATTGAGCAGTTCTTC.

This clone was found once. The gene calls are TRBV9 and TRBJ2-7; D may correspond to TRBD1 or TRBD2 (7 bases each). The V gene's germline CDR1 is SGDLS and CDR2 YYNGEE. V dropped 3 bases and J dropped 2 bases, with 15 bases sitting between them. The CDR3 contains 15 residues. CDR3 sequence: CASSEGAGAPYEQYF. The CDR3 DNA sequence: TGTGCCAGCAGCGAGGGGGCGGGGGCGCCCTACGAGCAGTACTTC.

The chain recombines TRBV28 with TRBJ1-2; D ambiguous. Germline CDR1 MDHEN, CDR2 SYDVKM. The germline V and J ends were trimmed by 2 bases and 6 bases, with 13 bases remaining between them. The length of the CDR3 is 14 residues. The CDR3 DNA sequence: TGTGCCAGCAGTTTAGTCCAGGAAGGAGATGGCTACACCTTC. Its translation is CASSLVQEGDGYTF.

In its sample, this clone was seen once. The gene calls are TRBV4-2 and TRBJ2-4, with 10 positions matching TRBD2. The CDR3 is 17 amino acids. The V segment lost 0 bases and the J segment 4 bases; nucleotides outside the gene matches: 6. Germline V gene data show CDR1 as LGHNA and CDR2 as YNFKEQ. CDR3 DNA sequence: TGTGCCAGCAGCCAAGACTTAGCGGGAGGACAAAAAAACATTCAGTACTTC. It codes for CASSQDLAGGQKNIQYF.

The chain is built from TRBV29-1 and TRBJ2-6; the D gene could be TRBD1 or TRBD2 (5 bases each). CDR1 is SQVTM and CDR2 is ANQGSEA in the germline V gene. V lost 3 bases to trimming and J lost 2 bases, with 8 bases between them. The CDR3 is made up of 14 amino acids. Here the CDR3 reads CSVDEGTGANVLTF. In DNA, the CDR3 is TGCAGCGTTGATGAGGGGACTGGGGCCAACGTCCTGACTTTC.

V is TRBV28 and J is TRBJ2-7, with D possibly being TRBD1 (6 bases). The CDR3 is 12 residues long. Trimming stripped 6 bases from V and 3 bases from J, with 9 bases between. In germline, CDR1 is MDHEN, CDR2 SYDVKM. This chain's CDR3 is CASRHRVYEQYF. The CDR3 DNA sequence: TGTGCCAGCAGACACAGGGTCTACGAGCAGTACTTC.

The chain carries TRBV2 and TRBJ2-3; 7 bases line up with TRBD2. Per the germline V gene, CDR1 is SNHLY and CDR2 is FYNNEI. The CDR3 has 12 residues. V was clipped by 10 bases and J by 4 bases; unmatched bases: 5. CDR3 residues: CATLGGSDTQYF. The DNA for the CDR3 is TGTGCCACCCTGGGGGGGTCAGATACGCAGTATTTT.

The chain combines TRBV27 with TRBJ2-7, with D possibly matching TRBD1 (9 bases). Germline V gives CDR1 MNHEY, CDR2 SMNVEV (reference sequence). The V end was cut by 5 bases, the J end by 0 bases, with 23 bases between. CDR3 size: 18 residues. CDR3 in DNA: TGTGCCAGCAGTGGACCGCCCGGGACAGGGACTAGCTCCTACGAGCAGTACTTC. Encoded protein: CASSGPPGTGTSSYEQYF.

The CDR3: CASSRRAGRNQPQHF. The CDR3 DNA reads TGCGCCAGCAGCAGGCGGGCTGGTCGCAATCAGCCCCAGCATTTT. The chain combines TRBV5-1 with TRBJ1-5; unclear D gene. CDR1 is SGHRS, CDR2 YFSETQ, per germline. There are 15 residues in the CDR3. Deletions cut 4 bases from V and 2 bases from J, with 13 bases between.

The chain employs TRBV10-1 and TRBJ2-6; weak D call: TRBD2 (6 bases). CDR1 and CDR2 from the germline V gene are WNHNN and SYGVQD (reference sequence). V gave up 3 bases and J gave up 14 bases, with 8 bases separating them. This CDR3 comprises 11 residues. The CDR3 DNA reads as TGCGCCAGCAGTGACGGGAGCCTCCTGACTTTC. The encoded protein is CASSDGSLLTF.

The chain couples TRBV28 to TRBJ1-5; D is ambiguous. The V gene's germline CDR1 is MDHEN and CDR2 SYDVKM. V was pared by 4 bases and J by 3 bases, with 13 bases between. The CDR3 is made up of 15 amino acids. Here the CDR3 DNA reads TGTGCCAGCAGTTCCGTCCTGCAGCCCAATCAGCCCCAGCATTTT. Its protein product is CASSSVLQPNQPQHF. The whole variable domain, filled in from reference TRBV28 and TRBJ1-5, reads DVKVTQSSRYLVKRTGEKVFLECVQDMDHENMFWYRQDPGLGLRLIYFSYDVKMKEKGDIPEGYSVSREKKERFSLILESASTNQTSMYLCASSSVLQPNQPQHFGDGTRLSIL.

The rearrangement links TRBV9 to TRBJ2-1; D is unclear. The CDR3 has 13 amino acids. Deletions cut 0 bases from V and 5 bases from J, with 6 bases between. Germline assignment: CDR1 SGDLS and CDR2 YYNGEE. CDR3 DNA sequence: TGTGCCAGCAGCGTAGAAAGGGACAATGAGCAGTTCTTC. This encodes CASSVERDNEQFF. The whole variable domain, filled in from reference TRBV9 and TRBJ2-1, reads DSGVTQTPKHLITATGQRVTLRCSPRSGDLSVYWYQQSLDQGLQFLIQYYNGEERAKGNILERFSAQQFPDLHSELNLSSLELGDSALYFCASSVERDNEQFFGPGTRLTVL.

The chain links TRBV28 to TRBJ2-1, with D tentatively TRBD2 (6 bases). This CDR3 is 15 amino acids long. The V gene's germline CDR1 is MDHEN and CDR2 SYDVKM. Trimming cost V 11 bases and J 3 bases, with 20 bases left between them. CDR3 sequence: CASWTSSEYYNEQFF. The CDR3, as DNA: TGTGCCTCATGGACGTCTAGCGAATACTACAATGAGCAGTTCTTC.